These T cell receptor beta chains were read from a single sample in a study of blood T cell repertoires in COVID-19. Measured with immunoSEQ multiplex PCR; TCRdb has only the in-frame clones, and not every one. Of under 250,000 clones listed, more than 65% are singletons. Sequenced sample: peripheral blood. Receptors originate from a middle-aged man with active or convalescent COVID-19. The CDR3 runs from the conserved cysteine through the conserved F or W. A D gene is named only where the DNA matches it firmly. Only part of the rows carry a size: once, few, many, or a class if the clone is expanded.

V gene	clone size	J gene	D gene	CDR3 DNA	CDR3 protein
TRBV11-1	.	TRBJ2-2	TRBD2	TGTGCCAGCAGCTTAGGACTAGCGGGAGGGACCGGGGAGCTGTTTTTT	CASSLGLAGGTGELFF
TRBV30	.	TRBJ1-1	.	TGTGCCTGGAGTAAGTGGGGGAACGGTTTGCGGGGCACTGAAGCTTTCTTT	CAWSKWGNGLRGTEAFF
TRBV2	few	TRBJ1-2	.	TGTGCCAGCGCGGTGAGTGGTGGAAATGGCTACACCTTC	CASAVSGGNGYTF
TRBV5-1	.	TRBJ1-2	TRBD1	TGCGCCAGCAGCGGAAGAGGGACAGGGGATGGCTACACCTTC	CASSGRGTGDGYTF
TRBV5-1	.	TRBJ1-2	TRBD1	TGCGCCAGCAGCAACTACAGGGGTTCAGGGTATGGCTACACCTTC	CASSNYRGSGYGYTF
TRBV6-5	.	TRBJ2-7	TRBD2	TGTGCCAGCAGTTACTCAGTGCGGGGGACCTACGAGCAGTACTTC	CASSYSVRGTYEQYF
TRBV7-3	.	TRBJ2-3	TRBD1	TGTGCCAGCAGCCGGGACAGGGGAACAGATACGCAGTATTTT	CASSRDRGTDTQYF
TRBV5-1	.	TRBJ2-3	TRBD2	TGCGCCAGCAGCTTCGGCAGACTAGCGAGCACAGATACGCAGTATTTT	CASSFGRLASTDTQYF
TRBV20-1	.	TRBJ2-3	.	TGCAGTGCTAGAGTAGCAGATACGCAGTATTTT	CSARVADTQYF
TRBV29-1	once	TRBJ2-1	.	TGCAGCGTTGAAGCGGGCGGCGGGGCACCTTACTACAATGAGCAGTTCTTC	CSVEAGGGAPYYNEQFF
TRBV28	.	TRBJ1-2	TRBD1	TGTGCCAGCAGTCTCACCACCGGGACAGGGGAAGGCTACACCTTC	CASSLTTGTGEGYTF
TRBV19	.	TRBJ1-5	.	TGTGCCAGTAGGTTCGTCGGGAGCAATCAGCCCCAGCATTTT	CASRFVGSNQPQHF
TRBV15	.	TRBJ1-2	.	TGTGCCACCAGCAGCCGCCCCGGGGGGCTGAGGGGCTACACCTTC	CATSSRPGGLRGYTF
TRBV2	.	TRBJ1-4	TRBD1	TGTGCCAGCAGTGAAGCGACAGGGAGAGAGGAAAAACTGTTTTTT	CASSEATGREEKLFF
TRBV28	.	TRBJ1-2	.	TGTGCCAGCAGCGCCTCAGGGGATGGCTACACCTTC	CASSASGDGYTF
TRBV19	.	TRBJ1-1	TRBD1	TGTGCCAGTAGTATGACAGGGTACACTGAAGCTTTCTTT	CASSMTGYTEAFF
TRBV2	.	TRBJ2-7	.	TGTGCCAGCGGAGTCTCGAAGCAGTACTTC	CASGVSKQYF
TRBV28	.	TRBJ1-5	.	TGTGCCAGCAGCCCAGACACGACCTATCAGCCCCAGCATTTT	CASSPDTTYQPQHF
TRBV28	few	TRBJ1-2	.	TGTGCCAGCAGTCCGGTGAGCAACAGCTATGGCTACACCTTC	CASSPVSNSYGYTF
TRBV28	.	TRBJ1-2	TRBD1	TGTGCCAGCAGTTTAGGGACAGCTAACTATGGCTACACCTTC	CASSLGTANYGYTF
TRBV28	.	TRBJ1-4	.	TGTGCCAGCAGCACAGGGTGGGGGGAAAAACTGTTTTTT	CASSTGWGEKLFF
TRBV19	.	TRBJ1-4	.	TGTGCCAGTAGCGACCGGGGACAACTAACTAATGAAAAACTGTTTTTT	CASSDRGQLTNEKLFF
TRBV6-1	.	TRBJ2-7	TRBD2	TGTGCCAGCAGTGAACAGCCGAGCGGGAGGGCCTTCGAGCAGTACTTC	CASSEQPSGRAFEQYF
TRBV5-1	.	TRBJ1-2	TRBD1	TGCGCCAGCGGCGTCGGAGGGGGCATAAACTATGGCTACACCTTC	CASGVGGGINYGYTF
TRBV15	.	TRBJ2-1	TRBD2	TGTGCCACCAGGGGGGGGAGCCCCTTCTACAATGAGCAGTTCTTC	CATRGGSPFYNEQFF
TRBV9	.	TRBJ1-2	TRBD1	TGTGCCAGCAGCGCCGGGACAGGGAATGGCTACACCTTC	CASSAGTGNGYTF
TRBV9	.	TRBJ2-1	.	TGTGCCAGCAGCGTAGGTGACTACTACAATGAGCAGTTCTTC	CASSVGDYYNEQFF
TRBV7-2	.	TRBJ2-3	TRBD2	TGTGCCAGCAGCTTAGTGTGGACTAGCGGGAGGGCCGGCACAGATACGCAGTATTTT	CASSLVWTSGRAGTDTQYF
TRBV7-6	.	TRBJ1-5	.	TGTGCCAGCAGCTTAGCCTGGCAGGGACACGGGGTGCCCCAGCATTTT	CASSLAWQGHGVPQHF
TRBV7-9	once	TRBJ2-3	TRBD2	TGTGCCAGCAGCTTAGGAGCGGGGAGGGATACGCAGTATTTT	CASSLGAGRDTQYF
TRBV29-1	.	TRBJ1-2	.	TGCAGCGATACTACTAACTATGGCTACACCTTC	CSDTTNYGYTF
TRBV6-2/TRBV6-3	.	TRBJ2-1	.	TGTGCCAGCAGTTACTCGATAGCAAACACCTACAATGAGCAGTTCTTC	CASSYSIANTYNEQFF
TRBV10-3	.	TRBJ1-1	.	TGTGCCATCAGTGCTCGCGGTCATACCCCTGAAGCTTTCTTT	CAISARGHTPEAFF
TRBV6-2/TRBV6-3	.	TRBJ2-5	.	TGTGCCAGCAGTACCGTAGCGGCCCTCCAAGAGACCCAGTACTTC	CASSTVAALQETQYF
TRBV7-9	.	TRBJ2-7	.	TGTGCCAGCAGCTTGATCCGGGGCTACGAGCAGTACTTC	CASSLIRGYEQYF
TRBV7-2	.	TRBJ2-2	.	TGTGCCAGCAGCTTAGAATCTTTGAGGGCCATTAACACCGGGGAGCTGTTTTTT	CASSLESLRAINTGELFF
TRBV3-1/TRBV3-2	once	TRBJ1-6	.	TGTGCCAGCAGCGGTAGACAATCTAATTCACCCCTCCACTTT	CASSGRQSNSPLHF
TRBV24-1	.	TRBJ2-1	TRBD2	TGTGCCACCAGTACCGGGACTAGCGTCTTCAATGAGCAGTTCTTC	CATSTGTSVFNEQFF
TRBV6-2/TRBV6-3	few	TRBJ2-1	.	.	CASSSSTSISSYNEQFF
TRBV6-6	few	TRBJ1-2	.	TGTGCCAGCAGTCCCACAGGAAGCAACTATGGCTACACCTTC	CASSPTGSNYGYTF
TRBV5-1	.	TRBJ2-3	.	TGCGCCAGGAGAGGCCGGAGGTTCGGCACAGATACGCAGTATTTT	CARRGRRFGTDTQYF
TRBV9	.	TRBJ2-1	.	TGTGCCAGCAGCGTTGGGTCTTCGAGGGCCTCCTACAATGAGCAGTTCTTC	CASSVGSSRASYNEQFF
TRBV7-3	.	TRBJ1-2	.	TGTGCCAGCAGCTTAGTTCCAGGGAGGGTTGTCGGCTATGGCTACACCTTC	CASSLVPGRVVGYGYTF
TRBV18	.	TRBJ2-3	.	TGTGCCAGCTCACCACAACGCAGTTATGATACGCAGTATTTT	CASSPQRSYDTQYF
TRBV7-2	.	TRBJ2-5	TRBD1	TGTGCCAGCAGCCGGTGGGTTAGGGACAGACAAGAGACCCAGTACTTC	CASSRWVRDRQETQYF
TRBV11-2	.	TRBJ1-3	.	TGTGCCAGCAGTCAAAGCCAGGGAGGTTTTGGAAACACCATATATTTT	CASSQSQGGFGNTIYF
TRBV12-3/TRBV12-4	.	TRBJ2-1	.	TGTGCCAGCAGTTCCCGCGGAATCAATGAGCAGTTCTTC	CASSSRGINEQFF
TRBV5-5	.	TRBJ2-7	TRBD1	TGTGCCAGCAGCCATGGACAGGGCCACGAGCAGTACTTC	CASSHGQGHEQYF
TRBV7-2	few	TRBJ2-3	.	TGTGCCAGCAGCTTAGGGGCCCAGCGGAGCACAGATACGCAGTATTTT	CASSLGAQRSTDTQYF
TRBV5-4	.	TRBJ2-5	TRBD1	TGTGCCAGCAGCCTCGGGACAGCGCTACAAGAGACCCAGTACTTC	CASSLGTALQETQYF
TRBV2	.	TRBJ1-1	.	TGTGCCAGCAGTGGAGCGAGAGCAGAGGGGAACACTGAAGCTTTCTTT	CASSGARAEGNTEAFF
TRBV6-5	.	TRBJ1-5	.	TGTGCCAGCAGTAATGGGGCGGCAAGGAATCAGCCCCAGCATTTT	CASSNGAARNQPQHF
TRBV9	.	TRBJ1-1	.	TGTGCCAGCAGCACAGGGATGAAAGGGACTGAAGCTTTCTTT	CASSTGMKGTEAFF
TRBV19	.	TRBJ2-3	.	TGTGCCAGTAGTATTCCCACAACCGGGACTCCTCCCACCACAGATACGCAGTATTTT	CASSIPTTGTPPTTDTQYF
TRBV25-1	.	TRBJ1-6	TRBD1	TGTGCCAGCAGTGAAACAGGGGTTAATTCACCCCTCCACTTT	CASSETGVNSPLHF
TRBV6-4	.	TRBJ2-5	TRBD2	TGTGCCAGCGAAGAGAGTTGGACTAGCGGATCTAAAGAGACCCAGTACTTC	CASEESWTSGSKETQYF
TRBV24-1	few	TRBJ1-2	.	TGTGCCACCAGTGGGGGGGAAAACTATGGCTACACCTTC	CATSGGENYGYTF
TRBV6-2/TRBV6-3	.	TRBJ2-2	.	TGTGCCAGCAGTCCGTGGACACCGAACACCGGGGAGCTGTTTTTT	CASSPWTPNTGELFF
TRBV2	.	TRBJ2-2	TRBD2	TGTGCCAGCAGGAGCGGGGAGTACGGGGAGCTGTTTTTT	CASRSGEYGELFF
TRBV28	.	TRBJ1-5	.	TGTGCCAGCAGTTTCCAACAGGGAATGAATCAGCCCCAGCATTTT	CASSFQQGMNQPQHF